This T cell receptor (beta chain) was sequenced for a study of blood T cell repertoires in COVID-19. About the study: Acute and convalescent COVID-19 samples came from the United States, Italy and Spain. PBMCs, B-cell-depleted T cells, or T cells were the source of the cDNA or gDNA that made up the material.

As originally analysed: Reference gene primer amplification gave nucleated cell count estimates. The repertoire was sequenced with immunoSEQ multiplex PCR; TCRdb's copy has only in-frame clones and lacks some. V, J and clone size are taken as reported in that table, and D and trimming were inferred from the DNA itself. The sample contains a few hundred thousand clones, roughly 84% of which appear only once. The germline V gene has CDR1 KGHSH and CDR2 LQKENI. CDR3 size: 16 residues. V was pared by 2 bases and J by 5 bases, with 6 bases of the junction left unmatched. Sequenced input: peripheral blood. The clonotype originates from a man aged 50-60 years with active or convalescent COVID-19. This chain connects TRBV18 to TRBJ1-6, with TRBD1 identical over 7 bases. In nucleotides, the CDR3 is TGTGCCAGCTCACCAATGGAACAGGGGAATAATTCACCCCTCCACTTT. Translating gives CASSPMEQGNNSPLHF.